This T cell receptor beta chain is drawn from a study of CD8+CD57+ T cells in acquired aplastic anemia. About the research overall: When averaged, DNA from sorted CD4+ and CD8+ cells came to approximately 3.2 ug.

TCR beta VDJ and CDR3 were profiled, and genomic DNA was the template. TCRdb re-analysed the reads in MiXCR, keeping a single row per CDR3 protein. The sample contains under 200,000 distinct CDR3 sequences, approximately 40% of which appear only once. Germline-derived CDR1 and CDR2 are WNHNN and SYGVQD (reference sequence). V was pared by 3 bases and J by 2 bases, with 16 bases between. CDR3 length equals 16 residues. Findings and limits, study-wide: Patients and controls were found to share twenty-nine CD8+ CDR3 sequences.

Notes on this clonotype: The antigen remains unidentified.

J is TRBJ2-5 and V is TRBV10-1, with D tentatively TRBD2 (6 bases). This sequence was found in a human donor in good health. Sequenced input: sorted CD4+, CD8+, or CD8+CD57+ T cells (not recorded which) from PBMCs. The CDR3 sequence: CASSEGIAVGQETQYF. The CDR3 DNA reads as TGCGCCAGCAGTGAAGGGATAGCGGTGGGGCAAGAGACCCAGTACTTC.